This TCR beta chain was retrieved from a study of T-cell memory formation after mild COVID-19. Overall study: The two donors had largely donor-specific TCR clusters. The study, taken as a whole, reports: Shrinking CD4+ clones resided mostly in CM and EM, and CD8+ ones in EMRA. Memory sampled before infection contained some responding clones, suggesting cross-reactive memory joined.

TCRdb fed the 5' RACE reads into MiXCR, producing one record per CDR3 protein. The table lists some 410,000 distinct CDR3 sequences, around 22% of them singletons. As regards this clonotype: Its antigen is as yet unknown.

The CDR3 runs 15 residues. Germline V gene lookup returns CDR1 LNHNV and CDR2 YYDKDF (reference sequence). J gave up 5 bases and V 5 bases, and 8 bases lay outside the gene matches. Sequenced input: PBMCs or a T cell subset sorted from them (not recorded which). The sequence was collected from an adult woman who had mild COVID-19 (a few samples of this study predate the infection). Cell type and time point are not known. This rearrangement joins TRBV15 to TRBJ1-5; TRBD1 agrees at 8 bases. The CDR3 DNA reads as TGTGCCACCAGCGCACAGGGGGTTGCATATCAGCCCCAGCATTTT. It is translated as CATSAQGVAYQPQHF.